The 18 T cell receptor beta chains below were found in one sample sequenced in a study of identical twins. TCRdb reprocessed the 5' RACE reads via MiXCR and lists one record per CDR3 protein. The repertoire holds over 250,000 distinct CDR3 sequences, with less than 9.5% as singletons. This sample also belongs to another study, concerning yellow fever vaccine responses in identical twins.

Sequencing was carried out using CD8+ T cells sorted from blood. All receptors derive from a woman aged 18-29 years in good health.

This clonotype was seen more than once but under ten times. The chain is built from TRBV7-9 and TRBJ2-1, with 11 bases lining up with TRBD1. The length of the CDR3 is 16 residues. CDR1 is SEHNR and CDR2 is FQNEAQ in the germline V gene (reference sequence). The J segment lost 7 bases and the V segment lost 5 bases, leaving 10 bases of the junction unmatched. The CDR3 here is CASSPRGQGALNEQFF. CDR3 coding DNA: TGTGCCAGCAGCCCGCGAGGACAGGGGGCGCTTAATGAGCAGTTCTTC.

This clonotype was found a few times. The V call is TRBV24-1, the J call TRBJ2-5; TRBD1 agrees at 7 bases. With 4 bases clipped from V and 0 bases from J, the junction kept 10 bases outside the gene matches. This CDR3 has 17 residues. Germline V gives CDR1 KGHDR, CDR2 SFDVKD. The CDR3 here is CATSDGGQATYQETQYF. The CDR3 coding sequence is TGTGCCACCAGTGACGGTGGACAGGCGACGTACCAAGAGACCCAGTACTTC.

This chain joins TRBV5-6 and TRBJ2-2, with D hard to call. The CDR3 length is 14 residues. The V end was cut by 0 bases, the J end by 6 bases, with 9 bases between. Germline CDR1 SGHDT, CDR2 YYEEEE. The CDR3 bases are TGTGCCAGCAGCTTGGGTGGTGGTTCCGGGGAGCTGTTTTTT. It yields the protein CASSLGGGSGELFF.

This clonotype was counted between two and nine times. The chain couples TRBV11-2 to TRBJ2-7, with D uncertain. The CDR3 has 13 residues. V shed 1 base and J shed 2 bases, with 6 bases lying between them. In germline, CDR1 is SGHAT, CDR2 FQNNGV. CDR3 bases: TGTGCCAGCAGCTTAGGTTATACCTACGAGCAGTACTTC. Its translation is CASSLGYTYEQYF.

In its sample, this clonotype was seen many times. The V call is TRBV29-1, the J call TRBJ1-2; TRBD1 matches at 11 bases. CDR1 SQVTM and CDR2 ANQGSEA come from the germline V gene. V dropped 7 bases and J dropped 8; count of bases not matched to a gene: 6. The CDR3 is 12 residues long. The CDR3 DNA follows: TGCAGCGCTAGGACAGGGGGCGACGGCTACACCTTC. Its translation is CSARTGGDGYTF.

This clonotype was picked up a small number of times. The V and J genes are TRBV9 and TRBJ2-2, with D tentatively TRBD1 (6 bases). Germline CDR1 is SGDLS and CDR2 is YYNGEE. V lost 4 bases and J lost 11, with 21 bases in between. This CDR3 has 15 residues. CDR3 sequence: CASSSPLDSLTELFF. Written as DNA, the CDR3 is TGTGCCAGCAGCTCTCCCCTGGACAGCCTTACAGAGCTGTTTTTT.

This clonotype was found a few times. The chain joins TRBV4-1 to TRBJ1-1, with D maybe TRBD1 (6 bases). V was clipped by 5 bases and J by 1 base, with 11 bases between them. From germline, CDR1 is MGHRA and CDR2 YSYEKL. The CDR3 has 14 residues. CDR3 region: CASSTPGANTEAFF. The CDR3 DNA sequence: TGCGCCAGCAGCACCCCAGGGGCGAACACTGAAGCTTTCTTT.

This clonotype was picked up many times. The rearrangement uses TRBV3-1 and TRBJ2-2, with 10 nucleotides matching TRBD2. The CDR3 spans 18 residues. Germline lookup yields CDR1 LGHDT and CDR2 YNNKEL (reference sequence). Unmatched junction bases numbered 8, after V lost 0 bases and J lost 4 bases. CDR3 bases: TGTGCCAGCAGCCAAGAACTGGGTAGCGGGGGGCGCACCGGGGAGCTGTTTTTT. It is translated as CASSQELGSGGRTGELFF. Full variable domain (outside the CDR3, taken from reference TRBV3-1 and TRBJ2-2): DTAVSQTPKYLVTQMGNDKSIKCEQNLGHDTMYWYKQDSKKFLKIMFSYNNKELIINETVPNRFSPKSPDKAHLNLHINSLELGDSAVYFCASSQELGSGGRTGELFFGEGSRLTVL.

The V gene is TRBV3-1, the J gene TRBJ2-1, with 9 bases fitting TRBD2. CDR1 and CDR2 from the germline V gene are LGHDT and YNNKEL (reference sequence). The ends lost 3 bases at V and 3 bases at J; junction bases unmatched: 6. This CDR3 comprises 16 residues. The CDR3 bases are TGTGCCAGCAGCCAGGCTAGCGGGACCATCTACAATGAGCAGTTCTTC. Translating gives CASSQASGTIYNEQFF.

This clonotype was observed a handful of times. This CDR3 is CASSNRQTGYQETQYF. The CDR3 region has the DNA TGTGCCAGCAGTAATCGGCAGACAGGGTACCAAGAGACCCAGTACTTC. The chain carries TRBV27 and TRBJ2-5; 7 bases align to TRBD1. V lost 5 bases and J lost 0; bases outside the gene matches: 9. The germline CDR1 and CDR2 sequences are MNHEY and SMNVEV (reference sequence). The CDR3 spans 16 residues.

There are many counts of this clonotype. The chain is built from TRBV2 and TRBJ2-2; 7 nucleotides align to TRBD2. Germline trimming cut 2 bases from V and 2 bases from J; bases unmatched to any gene: 5. The CDR3 is made up of 16 amino acids. In germline, CDR1 is SNHLY, CDR2 FYNNEI. The CDR3 DNA reads TGTGCCAGCAGTGAACTAGCGGTCGATAACACCGGGGAGCTGTTTTTT. It is translated as CASSELAVDNTGELFF.

The table lists this clonotype with many counts. The chain carries TRBV4-3 and TRBJ2-1, with 10 bases lining up with TRBD2. Germline V gene sequence: CDR1 LGHNA, CDR2 YSLEER. The CDR3 consists of 17 residues. V shed 0 bases, J shed 10 bases, and the junction held 12 bases outside the gene matches. In nucleotides, the CDR3 is TGCGCCAGCAGCCAAGACAGAGCGGGAGGGAAAAAGTGGGAGCAGTTCTTC. This gives the protein CASSQDRAGGKKWEQFF.

In this sample, this clonotype turned up many times. CDR3 bases: TGCGCCAGCAGCCACCCGGCGGGAGACACCGGGGAGCTGTTTTTT. Its protein is CASSHPAGDTGELFF. This rearrangement joins TRBV4-1 to TRBJ2-2; TRBD2 aligns across 7 bases. V shed 3 bases, J shed 3 bases, and the junction held 4 bases outside the gene matches. Germline CDR1 MGHRA, CDR2 YSYEKL. CDR3 length: 15 residues.

Many counts were recorded for this clonotype. J is TRBJ1-2 and V is TRBV29-1; D gene ambiguous. This CDR3 has 15 residues. Deletions cut 2 bases from V and 0 bases from J, with 13 bases between. Per germline, CDR1 SQVTM and CDR2 ANQGSEA. CDR3 coding DNA: TGCAGCGTTGAAATACAGCCTCCGGCTAACTATGGCTACACCTTC. It yields the protein CSVEIQPPANYGYTF.

The chain joins TRBV20-1 to TRBJ2-7; 8 positions agree with TRBD1. Germline V CDR1 and CDR2: DFQATT, SNEGSKA (reference sequence). J was trimmed by 2 bases and V by 1 base; bases with no gene match: 10. The CDR3 sequence is 16 residues long. The CDR3 DNA is TGCAGTGCTAGAGTTCGGGGACAGGCGAGGGCCTACGAGCAGTACTTC. Encoded protein: CSARVRGQARAYEQYF.

This clonotype was found many times. The chain uses TRBV28 and TRBJ2-3; 10 bases match TRBD2. After removal of 5 bases from V and 5 bases from J, the junction contained 10 bases not matched to a gene. The CDR3 spans 16 residues. The germline V gene has CDR1 MDHEN and CDR2 SYDVKM. The CDR3 is CASSHGTSVNQDTQYF. DNA of the CDR3: TGTGCCAGCAGTCATGGGACTAGCGTGAATCAAGATACGCAGTATTTT.

This clonotype has only a few counts. The chain links TRBV27 to TRBJ2-7; D is ambiguous. The germline V and J ends were trimmed by 5 bases and 5 bases, with 10 bases remaining between them. Germline V CDR1 and CDR2: MNHEY, SMNVEV (reference sequence). The CDR3 has 12 residues. CDR3 residues: CASSVLGNEQYF. DNA of the CDR3: TGTGCCAGCAGTGTTCTAGGGAACGAGCAGTACTTC.

This clonotype showed up many times. This chain joins TRBV18 and TRBJ2-1; D remains ambiguous. The germline V gene encodes CDR1 KGHSH and CDR2 LQKENI. The V and J ends lost 6 bases and 10 bases respectively, with 10 bases between them. The CDR3 length is 11 residues. CDR3 nucleotides: TGTGCCAGCTCCCCCTCCGGAGAGCAGTTCTTC. This encodes CASSPSGEQFF.